The subject of this entry is one T cell receptor (beta chain). Its antigen remains unknown. Only in-frame clones appear in the TCRdb table, and some are missing; sequencing was by immunoSEQ multiplex PCR. The profile shows approximately 90,000 clones, 90% of them singletons. The data belong to a study of T cell responses to AZD1222 COVID-19 vaccine. CDR3 length: 12 residues. Trimming cost V 6 bases and J 15 bases, with 15 bases left between them. Germline CDR1 MNHEY, CDR2 SVGAGI. Study-level findings and limits: CD4 TCRs linked to vaccination spanned spike, dominating at 160-218 and 743-854.

The chain has TRBV6-5 and TRBJ1-6, with D possibly matching TRBD1 (5 bases). The source material was peripheral blood, sampled on day 0 of AZD1222 vaccination. This sequence originates from an adult in good health. CDR3: CASSLQGTGLHF. CDR3 DNA: TGTGCCAGCAGCCTCCAGGGTACCGGCCTCCACTTT.